The present entry profiles one T cell receptor (beta chain) with its context. The target antigen is unknown. This sample stems from a study of cytomegalovirus exposure and HLA in healthy donors. This CDR3 is 13 amino acids long. Germline CDR1 is MNHNS and CDR2 is SASEGT. V was shortened by 10 bases and J by 8 bases, with 15 bases between the two germline ends. PCR employed 60 Vbeta and 13 Jbeta primers. This table comes from immunoSEQ multiplex PCR, and its TCRdb copy is limited to in-frame clones, with some not included. This repertoire includes tens of thousands of clones. The study's findings and limits: The presence/absence work took it that sequencing depth was about the same across donors. TCR beta V segments were, for the most part, productive about 87% or about 30% of the time in an earlier analysis. Later work found most CMV-associated TCR beta chains apparently HLA-restricted.

The TCR originated in a woman in her 30s in good health and CMV-seronegative. Sequenced material: PBMCs. The chain couples TRBV6-1 to TRBJ1-6; TRBD1 is a possible D gene (5 bases). The CDR3 sequence: CATIGIGDSPLHF. DNA for the CDR3: TGTGCCACTATAGGAATAGGGGATTCACCCCTCCACTTT.